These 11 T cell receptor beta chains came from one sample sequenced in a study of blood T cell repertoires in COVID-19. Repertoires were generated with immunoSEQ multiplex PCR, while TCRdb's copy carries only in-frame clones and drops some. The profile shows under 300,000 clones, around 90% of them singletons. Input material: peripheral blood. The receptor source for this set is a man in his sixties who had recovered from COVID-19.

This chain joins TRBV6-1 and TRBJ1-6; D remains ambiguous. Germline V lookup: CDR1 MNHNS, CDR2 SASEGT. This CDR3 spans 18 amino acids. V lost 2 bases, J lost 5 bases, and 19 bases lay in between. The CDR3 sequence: CASSEWFRQATHNSPLHF. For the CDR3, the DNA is TGTGCCAGCAGTGAATGGTTCCGGCAGGCCACTCATAATTCACCCCTCCACTTT.

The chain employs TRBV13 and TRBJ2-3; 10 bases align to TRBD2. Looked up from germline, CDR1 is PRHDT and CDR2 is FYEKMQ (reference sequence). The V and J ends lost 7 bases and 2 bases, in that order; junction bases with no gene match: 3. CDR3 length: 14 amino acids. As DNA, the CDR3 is TGTGCCAGCAAGCGGGGGGGCTCCACAGATACGCAGTATTTT. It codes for CASKRGGSTDTQYF.

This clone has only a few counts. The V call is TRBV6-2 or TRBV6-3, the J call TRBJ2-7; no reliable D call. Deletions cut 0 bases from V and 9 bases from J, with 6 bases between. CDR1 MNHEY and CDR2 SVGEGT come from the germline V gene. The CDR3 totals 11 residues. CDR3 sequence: CASSYSTGQYF. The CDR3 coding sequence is TGTGCCAGCAGTTACTCGACGGGGCAGTACTTC.

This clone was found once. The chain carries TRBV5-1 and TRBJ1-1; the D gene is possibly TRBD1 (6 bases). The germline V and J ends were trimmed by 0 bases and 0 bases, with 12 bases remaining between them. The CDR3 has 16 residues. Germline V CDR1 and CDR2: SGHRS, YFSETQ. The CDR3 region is CASSLVGRGMNTEAFF. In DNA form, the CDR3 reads TGCGCCAGCAGCTTGGTAGGCAGGGGAATGAACACTGAAGCTTTCTTT.

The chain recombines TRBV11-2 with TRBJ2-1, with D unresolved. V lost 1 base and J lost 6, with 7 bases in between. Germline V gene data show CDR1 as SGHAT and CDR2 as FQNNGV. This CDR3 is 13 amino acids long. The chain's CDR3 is CASSLALANEQFF. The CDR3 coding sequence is TGTGCCAGCAGCTTAGCACTCGCCAATGAGCAGTTCTTC. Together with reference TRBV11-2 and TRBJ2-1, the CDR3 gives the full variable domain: EAGVAQSPRYKIIEKRQSVAFWCNPISGHATLYWYQQILGQGPKLLIQFQNNGVVDDSQLPKDRFSAERLKGVDSTLKIQPAKLEDSAVYLCASSLALANEQFFGPGTRLTVL.

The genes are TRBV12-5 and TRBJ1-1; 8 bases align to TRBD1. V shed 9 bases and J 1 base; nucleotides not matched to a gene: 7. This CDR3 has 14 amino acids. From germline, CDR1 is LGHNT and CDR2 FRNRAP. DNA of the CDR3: TGTGCTAGACCCGCGGGACAGGAGAACACTGAAGCTTTCTTT. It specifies CARPAGQENTEAFF.

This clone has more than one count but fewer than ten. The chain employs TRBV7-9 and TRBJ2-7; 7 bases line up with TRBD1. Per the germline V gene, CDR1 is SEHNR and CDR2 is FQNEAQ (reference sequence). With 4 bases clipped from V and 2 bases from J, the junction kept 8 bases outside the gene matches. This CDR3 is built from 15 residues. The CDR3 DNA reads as TGTGCCAGCAGCTGGGGGAGACAGGGCCCCTACGAGCAGTACTTC. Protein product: CASSWGRQGPYEQYF.

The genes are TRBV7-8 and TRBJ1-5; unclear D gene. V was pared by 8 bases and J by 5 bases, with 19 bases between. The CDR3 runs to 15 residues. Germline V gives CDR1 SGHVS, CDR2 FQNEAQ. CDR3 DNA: TGTGCCAGCTGCCGCGGTCCGGAAGCGGATCAGCCCCAGCATTTT. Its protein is CASCRGPEADQPQHF.

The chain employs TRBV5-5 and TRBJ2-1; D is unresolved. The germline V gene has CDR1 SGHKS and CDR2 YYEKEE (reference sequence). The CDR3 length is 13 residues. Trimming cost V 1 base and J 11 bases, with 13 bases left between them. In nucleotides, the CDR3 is TGTGCCAGCAGCTTGAGCCCCGGTATTAAGCAGTTCTTC. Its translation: CASSLSPGIKQFF.

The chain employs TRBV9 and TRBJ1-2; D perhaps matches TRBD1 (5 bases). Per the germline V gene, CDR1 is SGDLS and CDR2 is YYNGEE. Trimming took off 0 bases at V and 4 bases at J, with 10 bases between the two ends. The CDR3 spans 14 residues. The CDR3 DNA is TGTGCCAGCAGCGTAGCTGGGGGGACCTATGGCTACACCTTC. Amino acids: CASSVAGGTYGYTF.

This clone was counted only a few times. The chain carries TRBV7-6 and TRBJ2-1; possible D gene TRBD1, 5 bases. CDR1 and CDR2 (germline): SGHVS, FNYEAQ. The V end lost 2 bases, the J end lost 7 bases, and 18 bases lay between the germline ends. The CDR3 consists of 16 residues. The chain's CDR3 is CASSLNQGIISNEQFF. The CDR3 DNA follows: TGTGCCAGCAGCTTAAATCAGGGAATCATTTCGAATGAGCAGTTCTTC.